This record covers a single T cell receptor beta chain. Its antigen is unidentified. CD8 cells classed as naive were CD45RO-negative and positively selected for CCR7, excluding terminally differentiated effector memory CD45RA+ cells. The sample belongs to a study of shared clonotypes between healthy human individuals. Study at large: Per donor, CD8 memory used one plate, CD8 naive used two, CD4 memory used three and CD4 naive used three. Study-wide results and caveats: Donor scarcity curtailed the genetic and exposure-history diversity represented herein.

CDR1 and CDR2 (germline): SGHKS, YYEKEE (reference sequence). V dropped 4 bases and J dropped 4; count of bases not matched to a gene: 6. This CDR3 is built from 15 residues. Sequenced by immunoSEQ multiplex PCR; TCRdb stores in-frame clones only, minus some. The sample contains about 820,000 clones, about 91% of which appear only once. The genes are TRBV5-5 and TRBJ1-4; 8 bases are shared with TRBD1. Sequenced: naive CD8+ T cells sorted from blood. The sequence derives from a man younger than 40 in good health. This CDR3 reads CASSPSGQGNEKLFF. In DNA, the CDR3 is TGTGCCAGCAGCCCTTCAGGACAGGGTAATGAAAAACTGTTTTTT.